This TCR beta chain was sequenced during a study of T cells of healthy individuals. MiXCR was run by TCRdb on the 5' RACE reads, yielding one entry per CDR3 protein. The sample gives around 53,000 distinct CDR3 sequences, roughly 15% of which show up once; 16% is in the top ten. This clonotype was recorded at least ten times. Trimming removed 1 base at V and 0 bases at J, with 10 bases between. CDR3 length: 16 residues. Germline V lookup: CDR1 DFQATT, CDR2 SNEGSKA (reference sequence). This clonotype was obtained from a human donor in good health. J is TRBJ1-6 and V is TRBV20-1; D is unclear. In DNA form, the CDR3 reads TGCAGTGCTAGAGGGAGTGCAAGCTCCTATAATTCACCCCTCCACTTT. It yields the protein CSARGSASSYNSPLHF.